Listed below are T cell receptor beta chains from one sample, sequenced in a study of T cells in Graves' hyperthyroidism and ophthalmopathy. TCRdb re-called the multiplex PCR reads through MiXCR, storing one row per CDR3 protein. The table includes hundreds of thousands of distinct CDR3 sequences, around a sixth detected once. Sequenced input: blood. The receptors shown here come from a woman younger than 30 with Graves' hyperthyroidism. Both conserved end residues are part of each CDR3. Fields, in order: D gene, V gene, J gene, clone size, CDR3 protein, CDR3 DNA. The D gene is left open where the match is weak. Clone size is given for some rows only: seen once, a few or many times, or a class if the clone is expanded.

NA,TRBV4-1,TRBJ2-7,few,CASSHLEFSYEQYF,TGCGCCAGCAGCCACCTCGAATTCTCCTACGAGCAGTACTTC
NA,TRBV9,TRBJ1-6,few,CASSVSGDNSPLHF,TGTGCCAGCAGCGTATCAGGGGATAATTCACCCCTCCACTTT
TRBD2,TRBV29-1,TRBJ2-5,many,CSVEDPKRGGHETQYF,TGCAGCGTTGAAGACCCCAAGCGGGGGGGCCACGAGACCCAGTACTTC
TRBD2,TRBV6-1,TRBJ2-2,NA,CASTLAGGFRGTGELFF,TGTGCCAGCACACTAGCGGGGGGGTTTAGGGGGACCGGGGAGCTGTTTTTT
TRBD1,TRBV24-1,TRBJ1-1,NA,CATSGQGGTEAFF,TGTGCCACCAGTGGACAGGGAGGCACTGAAGCTTTCTTT
NA,TRBV2,TRBJ1-5,many,CASSAGRRHPTGSNQPQHF,TGTGCCAGCAGCGCGGGCCGGCGACACCCAACAGGTAGCAATCAGCCCCAGCATTTT
NA,TRBV7-2,TRBJ2-7,many,CASSLNADSYEQYF,TGTGCCAGCAGCTTAAATGCCGATTCCTACGAGCAGTACTTC
NA,TRBV10-1,TRBJ1-2,few,CASSRASNYGYTF,TGCGCCAGCAGCCGGGCTTCTAACTATGGCTACACCTTC
NA,TRBV19,TRBJ1-1,NA,CASSLHVGRRGVTEAFF,TGTGCCAGTAGCCTGCACGTCGGACGGCGGGGTGTCACTGAAGCTTTCTTT
NA,TRBV20-1,TRBJ1-4,many,CSARILRANEKLFF,TGCAGTGCTAGGATACTGAGGGCCAATGAAAAACTGTTTTTT
NA,TRBV6-6,TRBJ1-2,NA,CASSYLPGQTNYGYTF,TGTGCCAGCAGTTACCTTCCGGGACAAACTAACTATGGCTACACCTTC
NA,TRBV11-2,TRBJ2-3,many,CASTLSYSVRDTQYF,TGTGCCAGCACCCTCAGCTACAGCGTGAGAGATACGCAGTATTTT
NA,TRBV11-2,TRBJ2-2,many,CASSRSAGAGTGELFF,TGTGCCAGCAGCAGATCGGCGGGGGCGGGAACCGGGGAGCTGTTTTTT